One sample yielded the 30 T cell receptor beta chains listed below, sequenced in a study of sequential checkpoint blockade in melanoma. The treatment was: randomized to nivolumab then ipilimumab (arm A) or the reverse (arm B). Sequenced by immunoSEQ multiplex PCR; TCRdb stores in-frame clones only, minus some. The sample includes about 25,000 clones, roughly four fifths of them seen just once. The material was CD8+ T cells sorted from blood (inferred from file names), obtained from a patient given nivolumab and ipilimumab in sequence. All receptors come from a human donor with melanoma.

The chain combines TRBV5-6 with TRBJ1-2; the match to TRBD1 covers 7 bases. Germline CDR1 SGHDT, CDR2 YYEEEE. The CDR3 is 15 residues long. Germline trimming cut 0 bases from V and 4 bases from J; bases unmatched to any gene: 6. The CDR3 is CASSLGDRVFYGYTF. In DNA form, the CDR3 reads TGTGCCAGCAGCTTGGGGGACAGAGTCTTCTATGGCTACACCTTC.

The chain joins TRBV29-1 to TRBJ2-7; perhaps TRBD1 as D (6 bases). Between the trimmed V and J ends, which lost 2 bases and 3 bases, there was a span of 8 bases. Germline CDR1 reads SQVTM; CDR2 reads ANQGSEA. The CDR3 runs to 12 residues. The CDR3 region has the DNA TGCAGCGTTGAACTGGACAGCTACGAGCAGTACTTC. It translates to CSVELDSYEQYF.

The chain's CDR3 is CASSILGTGGSGYTF. The CDR3 DNA follows: TGTGCCAGTAGTATTCTCGGGACAGGGGGCTCTGGCTACACCTTC. The V call is TRBV19, the J call TRBJ1-2, with TRBD1 matching over 12 bases. Germline V gene data show CDR1 as LNHDA and CDR2 as SQIVND (reference sequence). The CDR3 runs to 15 residues. J was trimmed by 7 bases and V by 3 bases; bases with no gene match: 6.

This clone has only one observation. V and J are TRBV7-9 and TRBJ1-2; D unresolved. V was trimmed by 3 bases and J by 0 bases, leaving 11 bases between them. The CDR3 is 15 amino acids. The germline V gene has CDR1 SEHNR and CDR2 FQNEAQ (reference sequence). The CDR3, as DNA: TGTGCCAGCAGCTTTGTGTCATCTACTAACTATGGCTACACCTTC. Translated, it gives CASSFVSSTNYGYTF.

This clone was counted only a few times. The V gene is TRBV7-3, the J gene TRBJ2-1; D is ambiguous. The CDR3 totals 12 residues. V dropped 5 bases and J dropped 9 bases, with 11 bases sitting between them. Germline-derived CDR1 and CDR2 are SGHTA and FQGTGA. The CDR3 coding sequence is TGTGCCAGCAGCCCCTCAGGTGGTGAGCAGTTCTTC. As protein: CASSPSGGEQFF.

The rearrangement uses TRBV15 and TRBJ1-2; no clear D. This CDR3 is 14 amino acids long. Trimming removed 0 bases from V and 2 bases from J, with 7 bases in between. Per the germline V gene, CDR1 is LNHNV and CDR2 is YYDKDF (reference sequence). The DNA of the CDR3 is TGTGCCACCAGCAGAGACCGAGGGAACTATGGCTACACCTTC. Its protein product is CATSRDRGNYGYTF.

The chain couples TRBV27 to TRBJ2-3; tentatively, D is TRBD2 (7 bases). CDR3 length: 11 residues. CDR1 is MNHEY and CDR2 is SMNVEV in the germline V gene (reference sequence). V was shortened by 8 bases and J by 11 bases, with 14 bases between the two germline ends. CDR3 protein: CASGRARGQYF. CDR3 DNA sequence: TGTGCCAGCGGGAGGGCCAGGGGGCAGTATTTT.

The rearrangement uses TRBV13 and TRBJ2-7, with a tentative D call TRBD2 (6 bases). The CDR3 contains 15 residues. Trimming removed 2 bases at V and 0 bases at J, with 11 bases between. Per germline, CDR1 PRHDT and CDR2 FYEKMQ (reference sequence). The DNA of the CDR3 is TGTGCCAGCAGCTTAAGAGGCGGGAACTCCTACGAGCAGTACTTC. Protein: CASSLRGGNSYEQYF.

The V call is TRBV27, the J call TRBJ2-6; 8 bases are a match to TRBD1. This CDR3 region has 19 residues. The germline V gene encodes CDR1 MNHEY and CDR2 SMNVEV (reference sequence). V shed 3 bases and J 2 bases; nucleotides not matched to a gene: 12. The CDR3 loop is CASSFFQTGEVPGANVLTF. The CDR3 DNA reads TGTGCCAGCAGTTTCTTCCAGACAGGGGAGGTACCTGGGGCCAACGTCCTGACTTTC.

The rearrangement links TRBV28 to TRBJ2-1, with 11 bases that match TRBD2. Losses at the gene ends were 3 bases for V and 0 bases for J; bases not matched to a gene: 1. The CDR3 runs 16 residues. The germline V gene has CDR1 MDHEN and CDR2 SYDVKM. The chain's CDR3 is CASSFGLAGSYNEQFF. As DNA, the CDR3 is TGTGCCAGCAGTTTCGGACTAGCGGGCTCCTACAATGAGCAGTTCTTC.

The J gene is TRBJ1-3, the V gene TRBV4-1; D remains ambiguous. This CDR3 spans 15 amino acids. Trimming cost V 1 base and J 0 bases, with 7 bases left between them. Germline V gene sequence: CDR1 MGHRA, CDR2 YSYEKL. The chain's CDR3 is CASSQGPVSGNTIYF. The CDR3 DNA is TGCGCCAGCAGCCAAGGGCCCGTCTCTGGAAACACCATATATTTT.

The V gene is TRBV19, the J gene TRBJ2-6; D perhaps matches TRBD1 (6 bases). CDR1 is LNHDA and CDR2 is SQIVND in the germline V gene (reference sequence). Deletions cut 6 bases from V and 0 bases from J, with 18 bases between. The CDR3 length is 18 residues. CDR3 coding DNA: TGTGCCAGTAGAACAGGGTATAGGGGTGGCTCTGGGGCCAACGTCCTGACTTTC. Amino acids: CASRTGYRGGSGANVLTF.

This sequence joins TRBV18 and TRBJ2-5, with a possible D match to TRBD2 (5 bases). The CDR3 extends over 17 amino acids. Per germline, CDR1 KGHSH and CDR2 LQKENI. V was clipped by 0 bases and J by 2 bases, with 16 bases between them. The CDR3 sequence is CASSPPVFRRDQETQYF. In nucleotides, the CDR3 is TGTGCCAGCTCACCACCGGTATTCCGACGGGATCAAGAGACCCAGTACTTC.

This clone has only one observation. The rearrangement links TRBV7-8 to TRBJ2-6, with 7 bases matching TRBD1. J lost 4 bases, V lost 5 bases, and 8 bases had no gene match. This CDR3 contains 16 residues. Germline CDR1 is SGHVS and CDR2 is FQNEAQ. CDR3 sequence reads: CASSLPDRAGANVLTF. DNA for the CDR3: TGTGCCAGCAGCCTACCCGACAGGGCAGGGGCCAACGTCCTGACTTTC.

CDR3 sequence reads: CASSQDRGQGAFTDTQYF. In DNA form, the CDR3 reads TGTGCCAGCAGCCAAGATAGGGGACAGGGGGCTTTCACAGATACGCAGTATTTT. The chain carries TRBV14 and TRBJ2-3; 12 bases are a match to TRBD1. Germline assignment: CDR1 SGHDN and CDR2 FVKESK. V shed 0 bases and J 2 bases; nucleotides not matched to a gene: 6. The CDR3 loop spans 18 amino acids. Full variable domain (outside the CDR3, taken from reference TRBV14 and TRBJ2-3): EAGVTQFPSHSVIEKGQTVTLRCDPISGHDNLYWYRRVMGKEIKFLLHFVKESKQDESGMPNNRFLAERTGGTYSTLKVQPAELEDSGVYFCASSQDRGQGAFTDTQYFGPGTRLTVL.

This CDR3 reads CASSQGTSGSDTQYF. CDR3 coding DNA: TGCGCCAGCAGCCAAGGGACTAGCGGCTCAGATACGCAGTATTTT. The rearrangement uses TRBV4-3 and TRBJ2-3, with TRBD2 matching over 10 bases. Germline CDR1 is LGHNA and CDR2 is YSLEER. The CDR3 contains 15 residues. Trimming cost V 1 base and J 4 bases; bases outside gene matches: 2.

The CDR3 reads CASSLSGLYEQYF. The CDR3 nucleotides read TGTGCCAGCAGCTTAAGTGGACTCTACGAGCAGTACTTC. This rearrangement joins TRBV7-9 to TRBJ2-7, with a possible D match to TRBD2 (5 bases). CDR3 length equals 13 residues. V shed 2 bases and J shed 3 bases, with 8 bases lying between them. Per germline, CDR1 SEHNR and CDR2 FQNEAQ (reference sequence). The variable domain in full, completed from reference TRBV7-9 and TRBJ2-7, reads DTGVSQNPRHKITKRGQNVTFRCDPISEHNRLYWYRQTLGQGPEFLTYFQNEAQLEKSRLLSDRFSAERPKGSFSTLEIQRTEQGDSAMYLCASSLSGLYEQYFGPGTRLTVT.

The CDR3 loop reads CASSYVTGNEKLFF. DNA for the CDR3: TGTGCCAGCAGTTACGTCACAGGGAATGAAAAACTGTTTTTT. The chain recombines TRBV6-5 with TRBJ1-4; possibly TRBD1 for D (6 bases). CDR3 length: 14 amino acids. Deletions cut 2 bases from V and 5 bases from J, with 9 bases between. CDR1 and CDR2 (germline): MNHEY, SVGAGI.

The gene calls are TRBV7-9 and TRBJ2-5; D ambiguous. The V end was cut by 1 base, the J end by 1 base, with 13 bases between. This CDR3 is 16 amino acids long. Germline V gene sequence: CDR1 SEHNR, CDR2 FQNEAQ (reference sequence). CDR3: CASSLGVVGVQETQYF. Here the CDR3 DNA reads TGTGCCAGCAGCTTAGGGGTGGTGGGCGTCCAAGAGACCCAGTACTTC.

The chain recombines TRBV4-3 with TRBJ2-7; 7 nucleotides align to TRBD1. Germline assignment: CDR1 LGHNA and CDR2 YSLEER. J lost 3 bases, V lost 0 bases, and 8 bases had no gene match. The CDR3 totals 16 residues. The chain's CDR3 is CASSQEQTGKFYEQYF. The CDR3 DNA reads as TGCGCCAGCAGCCAAGAGCAGACAGGGAAGTTCTACGAGCAGTACTTC.

The chain links TRBV30 to TRBJ2-1; D unclear. The CDR3 runs to 14 residues. CDR1 is GTSNPN and CDR2 is SVGIG in the germline V gene (reference sequence). The V gene lost 5 bases and the J gene lost 4 bases, with 15 bases spanning the gap. CDR3: CAWLFGSRYNEQFF. The DNA of the CDR3 is TGTGCCTGGCTTTTCGGGTCCCGGTACAATGAGCAGTTCTTC.

V and J are TRBV5-1 and TRBJ2-2; D unclear. Trimming stripped 1 base from V and 5 bases from J, with 9 bases between. Per germline, CDR1 SGHRS and CDR2 YFSETQ. The CDR3 runs 14 residues. CDR3 in amino acids: CASSLTVLTGELFF. In DNA, the CDR3 is TGCGCCAGCAGCTTGACCGTACTGACCGGGGAGCTGTTTTTT. The variable domain in full, completed from reference TRBV5-1 and TRBJ2-2, reads KAGVTQTPRYLIKTRGQQVTLSCSPISGHRSVSWYQQTPGQGLQFLFEYFSETQRNKGNFPGRFSGRQFSNSRSEMNVSTLELGDSALYLCASSLTVLTGELFFGEGSRLTVL.

This chain uses TRBV5-1 with TRBJ2-7, with D tentatively TRBD2 (5 bases). Germline V gives CDR1 SGHRS, CDR2 YFSETQ. The CDR3 totals 11 residues. V shed 4 bases and J shed 5 bases, with 7 bases lying between them. The CDR3 reads CASSEGHEQYF. The CDR3 bases are TGCGCCAGCAGCGAGGGCCACGAGCAGTACTTC.

This clone was observed a few times. The rearrangement joins TRBV7-9 to TRBJ1-4; 7 bases are shared with TRBD1. Germline CDR1 SEHNR, CDR2 FQNEAQ (reference sequence). After removal of 1 base from V and 6 bases from J, the junction contained 8 bases not matched to a gene. This CDR3 spans 16 amino acids. The CDR3 region has the DNA TGTGCCAGCAGCTTAGACAAACAGGGGCAGTATGAAAAACTGTTTTTT. Protein product: CASSLDKQGQYEKLFF.

V is TRBV11-2 and J is TRBJ1-1; 9 nucleotides align to TRBD1. The CDR3 totals 18 residues. V dropped 5 bases and J dropped 2; count of bases not matched to a gene: 15. The germline V gene encodes CDR1 SGHAT and CDR2 FQNNGV. The CDR3 region is CASSPSFIGTGLNTEAFF. The CDR3 DNA is TGTGCCAGCAGCCCGTCCTTTATCGGGACAGGGTTAAACACTGAAGCTTTCTTT.

This chain joins TRBV11-2 and TRBJ2-3, with TRBD2 matching 15 bases. Germline CDR1 and CDR2: SGHAT and FQNNGV. The CDR3 has 17 amino acids. The V segment lost 7 bases and the J segment 6 bases; nucleotides outside the gene matches: 11. CDR3 loop: CASTDFGLAGGPDTQYF. The CDR3, as DNA: TGTGCCAGCACGGACTTTGGACTAGCGGGGGGGCCCGATACGCAGTATTTT.

This clone showed up just once. V is TRBV7-9 and J is TRBJ2-2, with 11 bases that match TRBD2. With 5 bases clipped from V and 4 bases from J, the junction kept 15 bases outside the gene matches. This CDR3 contains 19 residues. CDR1 and CDR2 from the germline V gene are SEHNR and FQNEAQ (reference sequence). The CDR3 here is CASSTHILGGTSGTGELFF. DNA for the CDR3: TGTGCCAGCAGCACACATATCCTCGGGGGGACTAGCGGCACCGGGGAGCTGTTTTTT.

V usage is TRBV5-1 and J usage is TRBJ2-7, with D tentatively TRBD1 (5 bases). CDR3 size: 12 residues. V gave up 1 base and J gave up 11 bases, with 13 bases separating them. Germline V CDR1 and CDR2: SGHRS, YFSETQ. DNA of the CDR3: TGCGCCAGCAGCTTGCTAGGCAGGGAAGAGTACTTC. It yields the protein CASSLLGREEYF.

The chain is built from TRBV29-1 and TRBJ2-7; perhaps TRBD1 as D (6 bases). Germline CDR1 is SQVTM and CDR2 is ANQGSEA. The CDR3 covers 13 residues. Trimming cost V 4 bases and J 2 bases, with 12 bases left between them. The CDR3: CSVAQGSPYEQYF. CDR3 coding DNA: TGCAGCGTTGCGCAGGGGTCCCCCTACGAGCAGTACTTC.

The V and J genes are TRBV4-1 and TRBJ2-7; no definite D call. CDR3 size: 15 residues. V shed 0 bases and J shed 2 bases, with 11 bases lying between them. Germline lookup yields CDR1 MGHRA and CDR2 YSYEKL. DNA of the CDR3: TGCGCCAGCAGCCAAGATTGGCAGGCCGCCTACGAGCAGTACTTC. It translates to CASSQDWQAAYEQYF.